This is a list of T cell receptor beta chains from one sample in a study of T-cell reconstitution after alpha-beta-depleted transplantation in children. Each CDR3 protein gets one entry after TCRdb re-called the PCR reads with MiXCR. In the table there are about 240,000 distinct CDR3 sequences, under 30% of which are singletons. Sequences were derived from PBMCs, sampled before TCRalphabeta/CD19-depleted stem cell transplant. The source is a girl aged 2-9 years with Fanconi anemia, due to receive a stem cell transplant. Both conserved end residues are part of each CDR3. The order of the fields is D gene, J gene, clone size, V gene, CDR3 protein, CDR3 DNA. The D gene is left open where the match is weak. Only part of the rows carry a size: once, few, many, or a class if the clone is expanded.

D gene: -
J gene: TRBJ2-1
clone size: once
V gene: TRBV29-1
CDR3 protein: CSVEISGGDNEQFF
CDR3 DNA: TGCAGCGTTGAAATCTCTGGTGGGGACAATGAGCAGTTCTTC

D gene: -
J gene: TRBJ2-7
clone size: few
V gene: TRBV7-9
CDR3 protein: CASSPLIPEQYF
CDR3 DNA: TGTGCCAGCAGCCCGTTAATTCCCGAGCAGTACTTC

D gene: TRBD2
J gene: TRBJ2-3
clone size: few
V gene: TRBV27
CDR3 protein: CASSSTAGGEADTQYF
CDR3 DNA: TGTGCCAGCAGTTCGACAGCGGGAGGGGAGGCAGATACGCAGTATTTT

D gene: -
J gene: TRBJ2-1
clone size: many
V gene: TRBV4-1
CDR3 protein: CASSQADSSYNEQFF
CDR3 DNA: TGCGCCAGCAGCCAAGCAGACAGCTCCTACAATGAGCAGTTCTTC

D gene: TRBD1
J gene: TRBJ1-1
clone size: many
V gene: TRBV5-1
CDR3 protein: CASSVRTGGFTEAFF
CDR3 DNA: TGCGCCAGCAGCGTACGTACAGGGGGCTTCACTGAAGCTTTCTTT

D gene: -
J gene: TRBJ2-1
clone size: -
V gene: TRBV7-8
CDR3 protein: CASSLESGSLEEQFF
CDR3 DNA: TGTGCCAGCAGCTTAGAGAGCGGAAGCCTAGAGGAGCAGTTCTTC

D gene: -
J gene: TRBJ2-2
clone size: -
V gene: TRBV20-1
CDR3 protein: CSARGPTRPYTGELFF
CDR3 DNA: TGCAGTGCTAGAGGGCCTACTAGACCTTACACCGGGGAGCTGTTTTTT

D gene: -
J gene: TRBJ2-1
clone size: few
V gene: TRBV29-1
CDR3 protein: CSVVFQWPKSYNEQFF
CDR3 DNA: TGCAGCGTTGTATTTCAGTGGCCCAAGTCCTACAATGAGCAGTTCTTC

D gene: -
J gene: TRBJ2-7
clone size: many
V gene: TRBV5-1
CDR3 protein: CASSFTGYEQYF
CDR3 DNA: TGCGCCAGCAGCTTTACAGGGTACGAGCAGTACTTC

D gene: TRBD2
J gene: TRBJ2-3
clone size: -
V gene: TRBV11-2
CDR3 protein: CASSLLSAGGTDTQYF
CDR3 DNA: TGTGCCAGCAGCTTATTATCAGCGGGGGGCACAGATACGCAGTATTTT